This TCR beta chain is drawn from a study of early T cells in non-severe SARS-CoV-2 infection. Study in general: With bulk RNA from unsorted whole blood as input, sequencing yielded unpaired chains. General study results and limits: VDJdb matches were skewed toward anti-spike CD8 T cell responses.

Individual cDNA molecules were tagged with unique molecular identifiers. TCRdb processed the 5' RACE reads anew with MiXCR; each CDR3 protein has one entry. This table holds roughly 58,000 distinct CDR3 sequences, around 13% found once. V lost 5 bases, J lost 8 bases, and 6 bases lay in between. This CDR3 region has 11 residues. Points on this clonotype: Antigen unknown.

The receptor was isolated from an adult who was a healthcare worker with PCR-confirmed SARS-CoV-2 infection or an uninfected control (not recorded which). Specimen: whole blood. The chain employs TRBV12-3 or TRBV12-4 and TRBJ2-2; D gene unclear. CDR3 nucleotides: TGTGCCAGCAGTGCCCGGGGGGAGCTGTTTTTT. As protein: CASSARGELFF.